This TCR beta chain was identified in a study of cytomegalovirus exposure and HLA in healthy donors. Study results and caveats: In vitro work confirmed that a few CMV-associated chains recognize CMV antigens.

Trimming stripped 8 bases from V and 6 bases from J, with 11 bases between. Germline assignment: CDR1 MDHEN and CDR2 SYDVKM. The CDR3 loop spans 11 amino acids. This clone was seen just once. Its antigen remains unidentified. Primers: 60 Vbeta forward and 13 Jbeta reverse. The assay was immunoSEQ multiplex PCR, and TCRdb's table has in-frame clones only and misses some. Here the sample spans about 160,000 clones, 80% being singletons. The chain joins TRBV28 to TRBJ2-7, with D unresolved. This receptor was taken from a man aged 25-45 years in good health and CMV-seronegative. The sequenced material came from PBMCs. The chain's CDR3 is CASAFYSEQYF. The CDR3 DNA is TGTGCCAGCGCTTTTTACTCCGAGCAGTACTTC.